The 19 T cell receptor beta chains below were found in one sample sequenced in a study of shared clonotypes between healthy human individuals. Repertoires were generated with immunoSEQ multiplex PCR, while TCRdb's copy carries only in-frame clones and drops some. The table has about 2,500,000 clones, approximately 92% seen once. The sequenced material came from naive CD4+ T cells sorted from blood. Subset denoted: CD45RA+ positively selected. These receptors all come from a man between 18 and 29 years old in good health.

The rearrangement joins TRBV10-3 to TRBJ2-5; D not resolved. Germline V CDR1 and CDR2: ENHRY, SYGVKD. The V and J ends lost 11 bases and 0 bases respectively, with 13 bases between them. CDR3 length: 13 amino acids. DNA of the CDR3: TGTGCCGTGATGGGTGCGGACCAAGAGACCCAGTACTTC. Its protein is CAVMGADQETQYF.

About this clone itself: In the same sample, other DNA sequences code for this CDR3. The chain carries TRBV7-9 and TRBJ1-1; a possible D gene is TRBD1 (6 bases). V was trimmed by 1 base and J by 0 bases, leaving 9 bases between them. Germline CDR1 SEHNR, CDR2 FQNEAQ (reference sequence). This CDR3 contains 15 residues. CDR3: CASSLGTAMNTEAFF. The CDR3 nucleotides are TGTGCCAGCAGCTTAGGGACAGCTATGAACACTGAAGCTTTCTTT. Full variable domain (outside the CDR3, taken from reference TRBV7-9 and TRBJ1-1): DTGVSQNPRHKITKRGQNVTFRCDPISEHNRLYWYRQTLGQGPEFLTYFQNEAQLEKSRLLSDRFSAERPKGSFSTLEIQRTEQGDSAMYLCASSLGTAMNTEAFFGQGTRLTVV.

The chain combines TRBV21-1 with TRBJ2-3; the listed D gene, TRBD1, was not tested against the DNA. TRBV21-1 is tagged as a pseudogene. This CDR3 has 19 amino acids. The CDR3 region is CASSRWGTGGPFSTDTQYF. In DNA, the CDR3 is TGTGCCAGCAGCCGGTGGGGGACAGGGGGCCCGTTTTCCACAGATACGCAGTATTTT.

The gene calls are TRBV2 and TRBJ2-1; D ambiguous. The length of the CDR3 is 15 residues. The germline V gene has CDR1 SNHLY and CDR2 FYNNEI. V shed 6 bases and J shed 4 bases, with 16 bases lying between them. The CDR3 is CASSPLAPFYNEQFF. Here the CDR3 DNA reads TGTGCCAGCAGCCCTTTGGCCCCCTTTTACAATGAGCAGTTCTTC.

On this clone itself: Sequence at one end of the junction differs from germline and may be a read error. The rearrangement links TRBV10-3 to TRBJ2-7; 9 bases match TRBD2. The CDR3 length is 15 residues. Germline V gene lookup returns CDR1 ENHRY and CDR2 SYGVKD. The CDR3 DNA is TGTGCCAGCAGTGCTCTAGCGGGATCGACCTACGAGCAGTACTTC. This codes for CASSALAGSTYEQYF.

The V gene is TRBV30, the J gene TRBJ1-1; D not resolved. CDR3 size: 13 residues. V lost 2 bases to trimming and J lost 10 bases, with 17 bases between them. The germline CDR1 and CDR2 sequences are GTSNPN and SVGIG (reference sequence). CDR3 in amino acids: CAWSSREQLRAFF. The CDR3 DNA reads TGTGCCTGGAGTTCGAGGGAACAGTTAAGAGCTTTCTTT.

The count of this clone is one. This chain uses TRBV19 with TRBJ1-5; no firm D call. CDR1 is LNHDA and CDR2 is SQIVND in the germline V gene (reference sequence). V was shortened by 4 bases and J by 2 bases, with 18 bases between the two germline ends. CDR3 length: 17 residues. In DNA form, the CDR3 reads TGTGCCAGTAGTACCGACATACGGGCCCCCGGCAATCAGCCCCAGCATTTT. Translated, it gives CASSTDIRAPGNQPQHF.

This clone was counted once. This chain links TRBV19 with TRBJ1-2; D perhaps matches TRBD1 (6 bases). This CDR3 region has 12 residues. Trimming removed 3 bases at V and 8 bases at J, with 10 bases between. CDR1 LNHDA and CDR2 SQIVND come from the germline V gene (reference sequence). The CDR3 here is CASSMTGSGYTF. The CDR3 DNA reads TGTGCCAGTAGTATGACAGGTTCCGGCTACACCTTC.

This clone was observed a single time. V and J are TRBV30 and TRBJ2-3; 7 nucleotides align to TRBD2. Germline trimming cut 5 bases from V and 3 bases from J; bases unmatched to any gene: 8. Germline V gene data show CDR1 as GTSNPN and CDR2 as SVGIG (reference sequence). There are 14 residues in the CDR3. The CDR3 region has the DNA TGTGCCTGGGGGGGGGATTCCCCTACAGATACGCAGTATTTT. Protein sequence: CAWGGDSPTDTQYF.

The gene calls are TRBV9 and TRBJ2-5, with a weak D call TRBD2 (6 bases). This CDR3 is built from 18 residues. The V end was cut by 0 bases, the J end by 2 bases, with 20 bases between. Germline CDR1 SGDLS, CDR2 YYNGEE. The CDR3 nucleotides read TGTGCCAGCAGCGTAGACGGGGGTCAGACTACAACTCAAGAGACCCAGTACTTC. It specifies CASSVDGGQTTTQETQYF.

The chain combines TRBV6-1 with TRBJ2-5; D may be TRBD2 (6 bases). V dropped 6 bases and J dropped 2 bases, with 13 bases sitting between them. Per the germline V gene, CDR1 is MNHNS and CDR2 is SASEGT. This CDR3 is built from 14 residues. The CDR3 nucleotides are TGTGCCAGCAGCCCCGGGACTGTACAAGAGACCCAGTACTTC. Its translation is CASSPGTVQETQYF.

CDR3 nucleotides: TGTGCCAGCAGCGCCCTAGCGGGGAGCTCCTACGAGCAGTACTTC. Its protein product is CASSALAGSSYEQYF. The J gene is TRBJ2-7, the V gene TRBV9; TRBD2 agrees at 9 bases. The CDR3 has 15 amino acids. The germline CDR1 and CDR2 sequences are SGDLS and YYNGEE. The V and J ends lost 3 bases and 0 bases, in that order; junction bases with no gene match: 4. Using reference TRBV9 and TRBJ2-7 for the parts outside the CDR3, the full variable domain is DSGVTQTPKHLITATGQRVTLRCSPRSGDLSVYWYQQSLDQGLQFLIQYYNGEERAKGNILERFSAQQFPDLHSELNLSSLELGDSALYFCASSALAGSSYEQYFGPGTRLTVT.

About this clone: As the CDR3 is not closed by the conserved phenylalanine or tryptophan, this likely results from a read error. The rearrangement uses TRBV30 and TRBJ1-3; no clear D gene. Trimming removed 3 bases from V and 0 bases from J, with 12 bases in between. The CDR3 has 15 residues. The germline CDR1 and CDR2 sequences are GTSNPN and SVGIG (reference sequence). The CDR3 region has the DNA TGTGCCTGGAGGGCGGACCGCTACTCTGGAAACACCATATATCTT. Its translation: CAWRADRYSGNTIYL.

The chain uses TRBV18 and TRBJ1-1, with D possibly being TRBD1 (6 bases). Germline V gene lookup returns CDR1 KGHSH and CDR2 LQKENI. CDR3 length: 15 amino acids. The V end lost 0 bases, the J end lost 1 base, and 9 bases lay between the germline ends. CDR3 residues: CASSPPGGANTEAFF. CDR3 DNA: TGTGCCAGCTCACCACCCGGGGGGGCGAACACTGAAGCTTTCTTT. The entire variable domain, with the rest obtained from reference TRBV18 and TRBJ1-1, is as follows: NAGVMQNPRHLVRRRGQEARLRCSPMKGHSHVYWYRQLPEEGLKFMVYLQKENIIDESGMPKERFSAEFPKEGPSILRIQQVVRGDSAAYFCASSPPGGANTEAFFGQGTRLTVV.

This chain uses TRBV10-1 with TRBJ2-2; D gene uncertain. CDR1 WNHNN and CDR2 SYGVQD come from the germline V gene (reference sequence). This CDR3 has 14 residues. Trimming removed 3 bases at V and 6 bases at J, with 11 bases between. As DNA, the CDR3 is TGCGCCAGCAGTGAATCAAGGCCCCCCGGGGAGCTGTTTTTT. Residues: CASSESRPPGELFF.

V gene TRBV9 combines with J gene TRBJ2-2; the match to TRBD2 covers 12 bases. Per the germline V gene, CDR1 is SGDLS and CDR2 is YYNGEE. The CDR3 extends over 16 amino acids. V was clipped by 3 bases and J by 5 bases; unmatched bases: 5. This CDR3 reads CASSASGRAWTGELFF. DNA for the CDR3: TGTGCCAGCAGCGCTAGCGGGAGGGCCTGGACCGGGGAGCTGTTTTTT.

The rearrangement uses TRBV16 and TRBJ1-1; 10 bases are a match to TRBD1. The J segment lost 1 base and the V segment lost 4 bases, leaving 6 bases of the junction unmatched. Germline V lookup: CDR1 KGHSY, CDR2 FQNENV. The CDR3 is 16 amino acids. The CDR3, as DNA: TGTGCCAGCAGCCCCTGGGGACAGGGGAAGAACACTGAAGCTTTCTTT. Protein sequence: CASSPWGQGKNTEAFF.

The chain recombines TRBV7-2 with TRBJ2-1; 11 nucleotides align to TRBD2. This CDR3 has 15 amino acids. Germline V CDR1 and CDR2: SGHTA, FQGNSA. J was trimmed by 8 bases and V by 6 bases; bases with no gene match: 9. CDR3: CASRRTSGSWDEQFF. CDR3 nucleotides: TGTGCCAGCAGGCGTACTAGCGGGAGCTGGGATGAGCAGTTCTTC.

This clone is a singleton in its sample. This chain's CDR3 is CASSVVQGELFF. The DNA of the CDR3 is TGTGCCAGCAGCGTGGTTCAAGGGGAGCTGTTTTTT. The chain couples TRBV9 to TRBJ2-2; no firm D call. Trimming removed 2 bases at V and 8 bases at J, with 7 bases between. There are 12 residues in the CDR3. The germline gives CDR1 SGDLS, CDR2 YYNGEE.